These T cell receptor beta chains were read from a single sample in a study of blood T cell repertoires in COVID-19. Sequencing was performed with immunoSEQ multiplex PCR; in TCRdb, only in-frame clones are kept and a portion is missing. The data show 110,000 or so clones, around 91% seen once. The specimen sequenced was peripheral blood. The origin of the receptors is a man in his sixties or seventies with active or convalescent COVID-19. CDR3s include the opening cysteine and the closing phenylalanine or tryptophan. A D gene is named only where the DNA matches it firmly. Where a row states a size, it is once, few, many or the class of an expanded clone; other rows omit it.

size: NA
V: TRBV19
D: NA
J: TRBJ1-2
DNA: TGTGCCAGTAGTATAGATGGAGTCGCCTCGCAGGGTGGTGGCTACACCTTC
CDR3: CASSIDGVASQGGGYTF

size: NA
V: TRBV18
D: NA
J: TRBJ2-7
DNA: TGTGCCAGCTCACCAAGTAATCCTGCAGACTACGAGCAGTACTTC
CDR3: CASSPSNPADYEQYF

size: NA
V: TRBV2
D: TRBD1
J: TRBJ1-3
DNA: TGTGCCAGCAGTGGGGGGGACAGCTCTGGAAACACCATATATTTT
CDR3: CASSGGDSSGNTIYF

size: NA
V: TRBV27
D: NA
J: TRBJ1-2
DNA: TGTGCCAGCAGAGTTTACAGCGGTTCTAATTATGGCTACACCTTC
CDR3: CASRVYSGSNYGYTF

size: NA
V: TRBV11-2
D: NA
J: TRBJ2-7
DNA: TGTGCCAGCAGCTTAGGGCTCCCGGGCTCCTACGAGCAGTACTTC
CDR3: CASSLGLPGSYEQYF

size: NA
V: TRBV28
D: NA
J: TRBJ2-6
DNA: TGTGCCAGCAGTTTGGGCTCCTTGCTTAAGGGGGCCAACGTCCTGACTTTC
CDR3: CASSLGSLLKGANVLTF

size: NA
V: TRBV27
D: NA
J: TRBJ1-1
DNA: TGTGCCAGCAACGGCGCAGGGGTCCGTAACACTGAAGCTTTCTTT
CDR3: CASNGAGVRNTEAFF

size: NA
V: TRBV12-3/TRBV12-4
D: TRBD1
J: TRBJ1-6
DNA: TGTGCCAGCAGCCGAGACAGGGATTCACCCCTCCACTTT
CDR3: CASSRDRDSPLHF

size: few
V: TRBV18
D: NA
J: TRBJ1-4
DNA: TGTGCCAGCTCACCTCTTTTCGGTCACGCGGATGAAAAACTGTTTTTT
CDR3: CASSPLFGHADEKLFF

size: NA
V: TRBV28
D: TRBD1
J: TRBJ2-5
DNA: TGTGCCAGCAGGGAAAGACAGGGCCAAGAGACCCAGTACTTC
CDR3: CASRERQGQETQYF

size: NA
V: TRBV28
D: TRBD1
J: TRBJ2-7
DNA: TGTGCCAGCAGTTCCCCGGACAGGGTCTACGAGCAGTACTTC
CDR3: CASSSPDRVYEQYF

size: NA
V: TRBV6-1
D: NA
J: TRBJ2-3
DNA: TGTGCCAGCAGTGAACGGGTCGGCACAGATACGCAGTATTTT
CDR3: CASSERVGTDTQYF

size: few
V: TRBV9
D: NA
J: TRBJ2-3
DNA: TGTGCCAGCAGCGTAGCTCACAGGGGCACAGATACGCAGTATTTT
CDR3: CASSVAHRGTDTQYF

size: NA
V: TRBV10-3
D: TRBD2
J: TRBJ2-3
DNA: TGTGCCATCAGTACTAGCGGGGCGACAGATACGCAGTATTTT
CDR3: CAISTSGATDTQYF

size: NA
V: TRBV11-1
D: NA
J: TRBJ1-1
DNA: TGTGCCAGCAGCTTCCCCCCGGGCACTGAAGCTTTCTTT
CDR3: CASSFPPGTEAFF

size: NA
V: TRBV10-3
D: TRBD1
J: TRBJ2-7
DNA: TGTGCCATCAGTGAGTCGGGACAGGGGGCCTACGAGCAGTACTTC
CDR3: CAISESGQGAYEQYF

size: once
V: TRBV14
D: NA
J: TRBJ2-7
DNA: TGTGCCAGCAGCCCCATATTCCGGAGACGGCCGCACGGTTCCTACGAGCAGTACTTC
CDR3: CASSPIFRRRPHGSYEQYF

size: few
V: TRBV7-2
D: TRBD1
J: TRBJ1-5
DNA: TGTGCCAGCAGTTACAGGACAGGCGGCAATCAGCCCCAGCATTTT
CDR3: CASSYRTGGNQPQHF

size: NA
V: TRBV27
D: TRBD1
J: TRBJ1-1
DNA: TGTGCCAGCAGTTTTTGGGGAATGGACAGGGATGCTTTCTTT
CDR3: CASSFWGMDRDAFF

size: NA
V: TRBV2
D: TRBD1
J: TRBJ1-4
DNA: TGTGCCAGCAGCCGGGACAGTGGGGATGAAAAACTGTTTTTT
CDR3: CASSRDSGDEKLFF

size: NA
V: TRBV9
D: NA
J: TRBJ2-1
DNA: TGTGCCAGCAGCGTAGAAACATACGGGAGTTACAATGAGCAGTTCTTC
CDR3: CASSVETYGSYNEQFF

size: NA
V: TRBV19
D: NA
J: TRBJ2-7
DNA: TGTGCCAGTAGTATAGATCAGGGAAGCTCCTACGAGCAGTACTTC
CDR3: CASSIDQGSSYEQYF

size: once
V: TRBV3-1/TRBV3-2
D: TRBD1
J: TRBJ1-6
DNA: TGTGCCAGCAGCCATCAGGGGGCCAAATCACCCCTCCACTTT
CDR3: CASSHQGAKSPLHF

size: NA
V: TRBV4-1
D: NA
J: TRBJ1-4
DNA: TGCGCCAGCAGCCACCCCCTTCGCAGGGGTAGAGAAAAACTGTTTTTT
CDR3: CASSHPLRRGREKLFF

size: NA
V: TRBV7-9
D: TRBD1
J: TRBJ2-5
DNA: TGTGCCAGCAGTTACAGGGGGCGCGGGGAGACCCAGTACTTC
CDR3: CASSYRGRGETQYF

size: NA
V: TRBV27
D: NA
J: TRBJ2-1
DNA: TGTGCCAGCAGTTCCTCCGGGACTGTCTTCCAGTTCTTC
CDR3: CASSSSGTVFQFF

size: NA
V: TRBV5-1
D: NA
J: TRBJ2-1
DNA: TGCGCCAGCAGCTCGAACCCCGGGAATGAGCAGTTCTTC
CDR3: CASSSNPGNEQFF

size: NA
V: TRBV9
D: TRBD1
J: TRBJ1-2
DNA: TGTGCCAGCAGCGTTGACAGGGGGTGGGGATATGGCTACACCTTC
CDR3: CASSVDRGWGYGYTF

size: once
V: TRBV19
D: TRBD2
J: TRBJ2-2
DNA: TGTGCCAGTAATCCCTCGGGACTAGCGGGAGTAGGGGCGAACACCGGGGAGCTGTTTTTT
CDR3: CASNPSGLAGVGANTGELFF

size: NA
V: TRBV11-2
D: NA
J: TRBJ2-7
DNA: TGTGCCAGCAGCTTTTTGGACTACTCCTACGAGCAGTACTTC
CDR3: CASSFLDYSYEQYF

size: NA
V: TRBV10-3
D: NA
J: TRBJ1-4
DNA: TGTGCCATCAGTGCTGGGGGGGGGCCTGCAACTAATGAAAAACTGTTTTTT
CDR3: CAISAGGGPATNEKLFF

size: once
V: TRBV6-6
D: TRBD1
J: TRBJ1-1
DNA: TGTGCCAGCAGTCAAAGACCAGGGGGTATTACTGAAGCTTTCTTT
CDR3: CASSQRPGGITEAFF

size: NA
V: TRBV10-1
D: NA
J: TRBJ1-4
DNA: TGCGCCAGCAGTGGAGGGGGGGATGAAAAACTGTTTTTT
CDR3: CASSGGGDEKLFF

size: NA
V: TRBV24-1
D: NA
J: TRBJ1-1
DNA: TGTGCCACCAGATCCTCGGGGAACACTGAAGCTTTCTTT
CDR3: CATRSSGNTEAFF

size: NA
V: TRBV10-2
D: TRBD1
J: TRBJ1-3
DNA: TGCGCCAGCAGGCAGGGGGACTCTGGAAACACCATATATTTT
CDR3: CASRQGDSGNTIYF

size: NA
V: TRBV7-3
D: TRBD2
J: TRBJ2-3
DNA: TGTGCCAGCAGTCCTATAGCGGGCCCCACAGATACGCAGTATTTT
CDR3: CASSPIAGPTDTQYF

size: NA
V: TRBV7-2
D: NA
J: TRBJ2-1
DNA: TGTGCCAGCAGCCCCCTCGGGGAGCAGTTCTTC
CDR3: CASSPLGEQFF

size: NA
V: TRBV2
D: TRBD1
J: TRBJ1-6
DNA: TGTGCCAGCAGCGGGACAGGGGTTTCACCCCTCCACTTT
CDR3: CASSGTGVSPLHF

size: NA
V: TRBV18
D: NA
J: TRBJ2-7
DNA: TGTGCCAGCTCGCAGGATTCCCTACGAGAGCAGTACTTC
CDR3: CASSQDSLREQYF

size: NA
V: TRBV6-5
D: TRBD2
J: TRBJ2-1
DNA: TGTGCCAGCGGGGGGGACGTACAAAATGAGCAGTTCTTC
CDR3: CASGGDVQNEQFF

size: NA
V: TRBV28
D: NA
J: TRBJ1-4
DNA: TGTGCCAGCAGTTTATCCCGAGGCTTAGGGGGATTCGGTGAAAAACTGTTTTTT
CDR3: CASSLSRGLGGFGEKLFF

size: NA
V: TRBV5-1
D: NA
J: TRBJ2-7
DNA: TGCGCCAGCAGCGGTTCAGGGGCTTCCTACGAGCAGTACTTC
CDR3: CASSGSGASYEQYF

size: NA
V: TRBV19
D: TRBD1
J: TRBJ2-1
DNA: TGTGCCAGAACCAGGGGGTCCTACAATGAGCAGTTCTTC
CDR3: CARTRGSYNEQFF

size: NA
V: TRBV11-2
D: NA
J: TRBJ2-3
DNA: TGTGCCAGCAGCTTAGATAGGGGAGATACGCAGTATTTT
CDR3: CASSLDRGDTQYF

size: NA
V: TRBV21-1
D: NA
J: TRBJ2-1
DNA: TGTGCCAGCAGCACTCGGACTAGTAATTGCAATGAGCAGTTCTTC
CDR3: CASSTRTSNCNEQFF

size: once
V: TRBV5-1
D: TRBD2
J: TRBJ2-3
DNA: TGCGCCAGCAGTTCGGGACTAGCGGGGGTTAGCACAGATACGCAGTATTTT
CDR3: CASSSGLAGVSTDTQYF

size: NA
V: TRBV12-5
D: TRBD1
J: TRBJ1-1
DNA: TGTGCTAGTGGTTTGACCGGGACAGGGGTCCTGAGAACTGAAGCTTTCTTT
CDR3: CASGLTGTGVLRTEAFF

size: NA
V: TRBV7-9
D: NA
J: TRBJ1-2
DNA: TGTGCCAGCAGCTCAGGGGCGGGTGGCTACACCTTC
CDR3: CASSSGAGGYTF

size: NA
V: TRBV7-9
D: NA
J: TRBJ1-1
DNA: TGTGCCAGCGGACTAGGGGGGGGCACTGAAGCTTTCTTT
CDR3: CASGLGGGTEAFF

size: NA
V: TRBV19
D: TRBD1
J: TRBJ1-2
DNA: TGTGCCAGTAAGACAGGGCAGAACTATGGCTACACCTTC
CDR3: CASKTGQNYGYTF

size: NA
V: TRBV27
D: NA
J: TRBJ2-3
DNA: TGTGCCAGCAGTTACCAGGGGGGTACGCAGTATTTT
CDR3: CASSYQGGTQYF

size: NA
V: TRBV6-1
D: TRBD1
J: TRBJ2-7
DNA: TGTGCCAGCAGTGAACTCATGGGGACAGGGCTGGACGAGCAGTACTTC
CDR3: CASSELMGTGLDEQYF

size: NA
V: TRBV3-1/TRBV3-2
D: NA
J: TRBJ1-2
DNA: TGTGCCAGCAGCCAAGGTGTCTTCAGTGGCTACACCTTC
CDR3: CASSQGVFSGYTF